The subject of this entry is one TCR beta chain. The data are from a study of T cells in Graves' hyperthyroidism and ophthalmopathy. CDR1 is MNHEY and CDR2 is SVGEGT in the germline V gene. V gave up 11 bases and J gave up 0 bases, with 15 bases separating them. The CDR3 sequence is 14 residues long. What was amplified from RNA transcripts were TCR beta CDR3 regions. Primed by the HTBI set, a first-round RT-PCR was run on the TCR CDR3. One entry per CDR3 protein, called by TCRdb with MiXCR from the multiplex PCR reads. The sample consists of some 300,000 distinct CDR3 sequences, roughly 19% of them appearing once.

This chain links TRBV6-2 or TRBV6-3 with TRBJ2-3; D possibly corresponds to TRBD1 (6 bases). The sequence was collected from a man aged 45 to 65 with Graves' ophthalmopathy. Source material: blood. The CDR3 region has the DNA TGTGCCGGCGGACAGAGCACTAGCACAGATACGCAGTATTTT. Translating it yields CAGGQSTSTDTQYF.